This T cell receptor beta chain was captured by sequencing in a study of technical replicates of blood from a handful of donors. Produced via immunoSEQ multiplex PCR; TCRdb's table is partial and in-frame only. Seen here are around 70,000 clones, 95% observed once, and the top ten hold around 0.24%. The sequenced material came from T cells isolated from PBMCs. The sequence derives from a human donor in good health.

DNA for the CDR3: TGTGCCAGCAGTTTCCGGGGTACGAACACTGAAGCTTTCTTT. Encoded protein: CASSFRGTNTEAFF. J is TRBJ1-1 and V is TRBV6-5; the D is unclear. Trimming removed 4 bases from V and 1 base from J, with 10 bases in between. CDR3 length equals 14 residues. Germline values: CDR1 MNHEY, CDR2 SVGAGI.